This T cell receptor beta chain derives from a study of PD-L1 blockade in urothelial cancer. Method: immunoSEQ multiplex PCR; TCRdb's copy keeps in-frame clones and lacks some. The sample lists 35,000 to 45,000 clones, approximately 90% occurring once. From germline, CDR1 is MDHEN and CDR2 SYDVKM. This CDR3 region has 13 residues. The V and J ends lost 7 bases and 12 bases, in that order; junction bases with no gene match: 9. Time point noted: pretreatment peripheral blood. Patients suffered from locally advanced or metastatic urothelial carcinoma. Samples spanned pretreatment and treatment, with 1 to 8 time points per patient.

This clonotype originated in a woman in her fifties or sixties with urothelial cancer. Here the sequenced sample was PBMCs, taken around atezolizumab (anti-PD-L1) treatment. This chain joins TRBV28 and TRBJ1-4; 9 nucleotides match TRBD1. For the CDR3, the DNA is TGTGCCAGCAATACCTACAGGGACAGGGAACTGTTTTTT. This encodes CASNTYRDRELFF. Full variable domain (remainder filled in from reference TRBV28 and TRBJ1-4): DVKVTQSSRYLVKRTGEKVFLECVQDMDHENMFWYRQDPGLGLRLIYFSYDVKMKEKGDIPEGYSVSREKKERFSLILESASTNQTSMYLCASNTYRDRELFFGSGTQLSVL.